In this sample, the clone carrying this T cell receptor (beta chain) turned up a few times. The sample originates from a study of T-cell reconstitution after alpha-beta-depleted transplantation in children. CDR3 length: 15 amino acids. Trimming pared 4 bases from V and 5 bases from J, leaving 18 bases between. CDR1 SQVTM and CDR2 ANQGSEA come from the germline V gene. A library of TCRbeta sequences, prepared with unique molecular identifiers, was generated. TCRdb redid the calling of the PCR reads with MiXCR, one entry per CDR3 protein. This sample has approximately 82,000 distinct CDR3 sequences, with 15% to 20% found just once.

This chain uses TRBV29-1 with TRBJ2-1; D perhaps matches TRBD2 (6 bases). The receptor comes from a male patient between 2 and 15 years old who had a stem cell transplant for acute lymphoblastic leukemia, so the T cells may come from the graft donor. The source material was PBMCs, mostly from graft donor cells, sampled 360 days after TCRalphabeta/CD19-depleted stem cell transplant. The CDR3 here is CSVGGFGSFDNEQFF. The CDR3 DNA reads as TGCAGCGTTGGAGGTTTCGGGAGTTTTGACAATGAGCAGTTCTTC.